This T cell receptor beta chain comes out of a study of beta chain features in type 1 diabetes. This clone was observed a handful of times. The target antigen is unknown. The junction does not match germline at one end; this may be a read error. General observations from the study: Equally in patients and controls, PCR might preferentially amplify shorter templates.

CDR3 length: 11 residues. Germline V gives CDR1 LNHNV, CDR2 YYDKDF (reference sequence). cDNA synthesis used the whole RNA isolate, giving expressed TCRB sequences. Sequencing used immunoSEQ multiplex PCR; TCRdb keeps in-frame clones, though not all of them. The sample includes hundreds of thousands of clones, 6.5% to 10% of them seen just once. The chain couples TRBV15 to TRBJ2-3; D is possibly TRBD2 (5 bases). The sequenced sample consisted of central memory CD4+ T cells from blood. The TCR comes from a woman aged 18 to 35 in good health. The CDR3 sequence: CATSRDQTAEF. As DNA, the CDR3 is TGTGCCACCAGCAGAGATCAAACAGCGGAGTTT.